These T cell receptor beta chains were read from a single sample in a study of blood T cell repertoires in COVID-19. TCRdb's copy holds only in-frame clones and misses some; the assay was immunoSEQ multiplex PCR. The repertoire holds about 100,000 clones, approximately 91% seen once, with about 6% in the top ten. The source material was peripheral blood. The receptors were gathered from a woman between 55 and 75 years old with acute or convalescent COVID-19. CDR3s include the opening cysteine and the closing phenylalanine or tryptophan. The D gene is left open where the match is weak. Expanded clones are given a class, and other clones once, few, many or no size at all.

>TRBD1|TRBV12-3/TRBV12-4|NA|13|TRBJ1-2
CASSKGTGRIVTF
TGTGCCAGCAGTAAAGGGACAGGGAGAATTGTCACCTTC
>NA|TRBV7-9|NA|14|TRBJ2-2
CASSKDSPAGELFF
TGTGCCAGCAGCAAGGACTCGCCGGCCGGGGAGCTGTTTTTT
>TRBD1|TRBV6-5|NA|13|TRBJ1-1
CASIRQGFTEAFF
TGTGCCAGCATCCGACAGGGGTTCACTGAAGCTTTCTTT
>NA|TRBV5-1|once|12|TRBJ2-4
CASSSSENIQYF
TGCGCCAGCAGTTCTAGCGAGAACATTCAGTACTTC
>TRBD2|TRBV30|NA|15|TRBJ2-5
CAWSPGLAVQETQYF
TGTGCCTGGTCTCCGGGACTAGCGGTCCAAGAGACCCAGTACTTC
>TRBD2|TRBV7-9|NA|14|TRBJ2-5
CASSLGLAEETQYF
TGTGCCAGCAGCTTGGGACTAGCGGAAGAGACCCAGTACTTC
>TRBD1|TRBV7-9|NA|15|TRBJ2-1
CASSFGTGVRNEQFF
TGTGCCAGCAGCTTCGGGACAGGGGTTAGGAATGAGCAGTTCTTC
>TRBD2|TRBV19|NA|14|TRBJ2-7
CASARLAGLYEQYF
TGTGCCAGTGCGAGACTAGCGGGCCTCTACGAGCAGTACTTC
>NA|TRBV9|NA|15|TRBJ1-1
CASSVDPNREAEAFF
TGTGCCAGCAGCGTAGACCCCAACAGGGAAGCTGAAGCTTTCTTT
>TRBD1|TRBV10-2|NA|12|TRBJ1-2
CASTQGVEGYTF
TGCGCCAGTACGCAGGGGGTGGAGGGCTACACCTTC
>NA|TRBV19|NA|13|TRBJ2-3
CASSPTNTDTQYF
TGTGCCAGTAGTCCTACGAACACAGATACGCAGTATTTT
>NA|TRBV5-5|NA|15|TRBJ2-7
CASSPGAGALYEQYF
TGTGCCAGCAGCCCCGGGGCAGGGGCTCTCTACGAGCAGTACTTC
>NA|TRBV10-3|NA|11|TRBJ2-3
CAIREDREQYF
TGTGCCATCAGAGAGGACAGAGAGCAGTATTTT
>NA|TRBV10-1|NA|15|TRBJ2-3
CASSESELNTDTQYF
TGCGCCAGCAGTGAGTCAGAGCTTAACACAGATACGCAGTATTTT
>TRBD2|TRBV15|few|18|TRBJ2-1
CATSRDGLAGSTYNEQFF
TGTGCCACCAGCAGAGATGGGCTAGCGGGCTCCACCTACAATGAGCAGTTCTTC
>TRBD2|TRBV11-2|NA|16|TRBJ2-5
CASSNLRGLAEETQYF
TGTGCCAGCAGCAACCTTCGGGGACTAGCGGAAGAGACCCAGTACTTC
>TRBD2|TRBV27|NA|15|TRBJ2-1
CASSLAGSSYNEQFF
TGTGCCAGCAGTCTAGCGGGGAGCTCCTACAATGAGCAGTTCTTC
>NA|TRBV6-1|NA|14|TRBJ1-2
CASSDGRVGYGYTF
TGTGCCAGCAGTGATGGCAGGGTGGGCTATGGCTACACCTTC
>NA|TRBV18|NA|16|TRBJ2-2
CASSPLTGDNTGELFF
TGTGCCAGCTCACCCTTGACAGGTGATAACACCGGGGAGCTGTTTTTT
>TRBD1|TRBV9|once|15|TRBJ1-2
CASSPRTGDNYGYTF
TGTGCCAGCAGCCCCCGGACAGGGGATAACTATGGCTACACCTTC
>TRBD2|TRBV19|NA|15|TRBJ2-5
CASSRGGLAPETQYF
TGTGCCAGTTCCCGGGGCGGACTAGCACCAGAGACCCAGTACTTC
>NA|TRBV28|NA|14|TRBJ1-4
CASSLQGLREKLFF
TGTGCCAGCAGTCTACAGGGATTGAGAGAAAAACTGTTTTTT
>NA|TRBV29-1|once|13|TRBJ1-5
CSVEPTSGQPQHF
TGCAGCGTTGAACCAACCTCGGGGCAGCCCCAGCATTTT
>NA|TRBV28|NA|14|TRBJ2-7
CASSFAGRHHEQYF
TGTGCCAGCAGTTTCGCGGGGCGCCACCACGAGCAGTACTTC
>TRBD1|TRBV19|NA|16|TRBJ2-1
CASRTTTGTGFNEQFF
TGTGCCAGTAGAACAACGACCGGGACAGGGTTTAATGAGCAGTTCTTC
>NA|TRBV6-5|once|15|TRBJ2-4
CASSNSVAGKNIQYF
TGTGCCAGCAGCAATTCCGTCGCGGGGAAAAACATTCAGTACTTC
>NA|TRBV15|NA|13|TRBJ1-1
CATSRGLGAEAFF
TGTGCCACCAGCAGAGGACTCGGAGCTGAAGCTTTCTTT
>NA|TRBV12-5|NA|18|TRBJ2-3
CASGSYAGGLRSTDTQYF
TGTGCTAGTGGTTCCTACGCTGGAGGACTACGCAGCACAGATACGCAGTATTTT
>TRBD1|TRBV10-3|NA|13|TRBJ1-1
CAISDTGGTEAFF
TGTGCCATCAGTGACACAGGGGGAACTGAAGCTTTCTTT
>TRBD1|TRBV5-4|NA|15|TRBJ2-5
CASSRPGQGAETQYF
TGTGCCAGCAGCAGACCGGGACAGGGGGCAGAGACCCAGTACTTC
>NA|TRBV19|NA|13|TRBJ2-1
CASSIGGGGEQFF
TGTGCCAGTAGTATCGGAGGGGGCGGTGAGCAGTTCTTC
>TRBD2|TRBV27|once|16|TRBJ2-2
CASSWVSGEGAGELFF
TGTGCCAGCAGTTGGGTTAGCGGGGAGGGGGCCGGGGAGCTGTTTTTT
>TRBD2|TRBV7-2|NA|13|TRBJ2-5
CASRGGPYETQYF
TGTGCCAGCAGGGGAGGGCCTTACGAGACCCAGTACTTC
>TRBD2|TRBV19|NA|17|TRBJ2-2
CASRDPREALRTGELFF
TGTGCCAGCCGTGACCCCCGGGAGGCCCTACGGACCGGGGAGCTGTTTTTT
>TRBD2|TRBV5-1|NA|17|TRBJ2-1
CASSLALAGLGGDEQFF
TGCGCCAGCAGCTTGGCGCTAGCGGGACTCGGGGGGGATGAGCAGTTCTTC
>NA|TRBV7-2|NA|13|TRBJ1-2
CASSQGRTYGYTF
TGTGCCAGCAGCCAAGGGAGGACCTATGGCTACACCTTC
>NA|TRBV3-1/TRBV3-2|few|16|TRBJ2-1
CASSQVNLAGYNEQFF
TGTGCCAGCAGCCAAGTTAACCTAGCCGGTTACAATGAGCAGTTCTTC
>TRBD2|TRBV3-1/TRBV3-2|NA|15|TRBJ2-4
CASSMSWASGNIQYF
TGTGCCAGCAGCATGTCTTGGGCTAGCGGAAACATTCAGTACTTC
>NA|TRBV13|NA|17|TRBJ2-3
CASSFRTGLELTDTQYF
TGTGCCAGCAGCTTCAGAACAGGATTAGAGCTGACAGATACGCAGTATTTT
>TRBD1|TRBV5-5|NA|12|TRBJ1-2
CASSDRGYGYTF
TGTGCCAGCAGCGACAGGGGTTATGGCTACACCTTC
>NA|TRBV24-1|NA|13|TRBJ1-3
CATSDPYGNTIYF
TGTGCCACCAGTGACCCGTATGGAAACACCATATATTTT
>NA|TRBV6-5|NA|13|TRBJ2-1
CASTLTFYNEQFF
TGTGCCAGCACCCTGACATTTTACAATGAGCAGTTCTTC
>NA|TRBV20-1|NA|10|TRBJ2-3
CSASGDTQYF
TGCAGTGCTAGCGGAGATACGCAGTATTTT
>TRBD1|TRBV5-1|NA|14|TRBJ1-1
CASSPGDRNTEAFF
TGCGCCAGCAGCCCGGGGGACAGGAACACTGAAGCTTTCTTT